The 21 T cell receptor beta chains given below trace back to one sample, sequenced in a study of blood T cell repertoires in COVID-19. Generated by immunoSEQ multiplex PCR, the TCRdb table keeps only in-frame clones and is missing some. The table includes 150,000 to 200,000 clones, 90% to 95% detected once. Sequencing used peripheral blood. These receptor sequences come from a woman aged 55-75 years with COVID-19, enrolled during active disease.

CDR3 DNA sequence: TGCGCCAGCAGCCAAGAACCTCCCGGGACAGGGGCCCAGGCCGGGGAGCTGTTTTTT. Translating it yields CASSQEPPGTGAQAGELFF. The V and J genes are TRBV4-1 and TRBJ2-2, with 10 nucleotides matching TRBD1. The CDR3 length is 19 residues. The junction had 13 bases not matched to a gene; V was cut back by 0 bases and J by 6 bases. Germline V gene data show CDR1 as MGHRA and CDR2 as YSYEKL.

In its sample, this clone was seen once. The rearrangement joins TRBV4-1 to TRBJ1-2; possible D gene TRBD1, 6 bases. Trimming removed 1 base at V and 4 bases at J, with 16 bases between. Germline V gives CDR1 MGHRA, CDR2 YSYEKL. The CDR3 runs to 16 residues. Here the CDR3 DNA reads TGCGCCAGCAGCCAAGGACGGGGGGGCGAGGGCTATGGCTACACCTTC. This translates into CASSQGRGGEGYGYTF.

This sequence joins TRBV5-1 and TRBJ2-2; D unresolved. Germline-derived CDR1 and CDR2 are SGHRS and YFSETQ. The CDR3 is made up of 15 amino acids. V shed 6 bases and J shed 1 base, with 13 bases lying between them. The DNA of the CDR3 is TGCGCCAGCATGGCCAGACTGGGGAACACCGGGGAGCTGTTTTTT. It translates to CASMARLGNTGELFF.

This clone was observed a single time. The chain links TRBV10-3 to TRBJ2-7, with a weak D call TRBD2 (5 bases). CDR1 is ENHRY, CDR2 SYGVKD, per germline. Trimming pared 5 bases from V and 4 bases from J, leaving 12 bases between. This CDR3 is built from 13 residues. The DNA for the CDR3 is TGTGCCATCAGTCGGCCTGCGGGTTACGAGCAGTACTTC. As protein: CAISRPAGYEQYF.

The rearrangement uses TRBV29-1 and TRBJ1-1, with D unresolved. Trimming shortened V by 7 bases and J by 1 base, and 16 bases separated the two germline ends. The CDR3 loop spans 14 amino acids. CDR1 and CDR2 from the germline V gene are SQVTM and ANQGSEA. The CDR3 nucleotides are TGCAGCGCCGGGTGGGTTGCTGGGAACACTGAAGCTTTCTTT. Translated, it gives CSAGWVAGNTEAFF.

V is TRBV4-3 and J is TRBJ1-4; 10 bases map to TRBD1. This CDR3 has 15 amino acids. The V and J ends lost 4 bases and 7 bases, in that order; junction bases with no gene match: 6. Germline CDR1 is LGHNA and CDR2 is YSLEER. CDR3 sequence (DNA): TGCGCCAGCAGCCTTCAGGGGGACAGGGGTGAAAAACTGTTTTTT. This encodes CASSLQGDRGEKLFF.

The V call is TRBV18, the J call TRBJ2-5; weak D call: TRBD2 (6 bases). Germline assignment: CDR1 KGHSH and CDR2 LQKENI. This CDR3 region has 14 residues. V shed 0 bases and J shed 4 bases, with 9 bases lying between them. The CDR3 region has the DNA TGTGCCAGCTCACCACCGGGGGGTGGAGAGACCCAGTACTTC. It specifies CASSPPGGGETQYF.

CDR3 loop: CASSLLYRDSTEAFF. The CDR3 DNA reads TGTGCCAGCAGTCTTCTCTACAGGGATTCCACTGAAGCTTTCTTT. The V gene is TRBV6-5, the J gene TRBJ1-1; D perhaps matches TRBD1 (6 bases). Germline lookup yields CDR1 MNHEY and CDR2 SVGAGI. There are 15 residues in the CDR3. The germline V and J ends were trimmed by 5 bases and 4 bases, with 17 bases remaining between them.

This chain uses TRBV6-4 with TRBJ1-2; D is undetermined. Germline V CDR1 and CDR2: MRHNA, SNTAGT. Trimming left V 0 bases short and J 6 bases short, with 5 bases between. The CDR3 loop spans 12 amino acids. The CDR3 loop reads CASSDSGDGYTF. CDR3 nucleotide sequence: TGTGCCAGCAGTGACTCAGGAGATGGCTACACCTTC.

This sequence joins TRBV19 and TRBJ1-5, with 12 bases matching TRBD1. V dropped 4 bases and J dropped 7; count of bases not matched to a gene: 8. The CDR3 extends over 16 amino acids. Germline CDR1 and CDR2: LNHDA and SQIVND (reference sequence). The CDR3 DNA sequence: TGTGCCAGTAGTACAACCGGGACAGGGGGCCGACAGCCCCAGCATTTT. It codes for CASSTTGTGGRQPQHF.

The chain couples TRBV6-5 to TRBJ1-2, with TRBD1 matching over 7 bases. The CDR3 is 16 residues long. Germline CDR1 and CDR2: MNHEY and SVGAGI. Unmatched junction bases numbered 10, after V lost 0 bases and J lost 6 bases. Here the CDR3 reads CASSYSVFGGGDGYTF. The CDR3 coding sequence is TGTGCCAGCAGTTACTCGGTGTTTGGAGGGGGCGATGGCTACACCTTC.

This clone is a singleton in its sample. The chain is built from TRBV6-5 and TRBJ1-5, with a possible D match to TRBD1 (6 bases). The germline gives CDR1 MNHEY, CDR2 SVGAGI. The CDR3 spans 14 residues. The V and J ends lost 8 bases and 6 bases respectively, with 17 bases between them. In DNA form, the CDR3 reads TGTGCCAGCGGGTGGCAGGGGTTAAGTCAGCCCCAGCATTTT. It specifies CASGWQGLSQPQHF.

This sequence joins TRBV6-5 and TRBJ1-5; tentative D call: TRBD1 (5 bases). The CDR3 totals 14 residues. Germline CDR1 and CDR2: MNHEY and SVGAGI. V was pared by 7 bases and J by 1 base, with 11 bases between. The CDR3 here is CASTPRGSNQPQHF. The CDR3 bases are TGTGCCAGCACCCCCCGGGGGAGCAATCAGCCCCAGCATTTT.

In nucleotides, the CDR3 is TGTGCCAGCAGAAGGGGGCTGACGGGAGGCTACACCTTC. Translation gives CASRRGLTGGYTF. V usage is TRBV12-3 or TRBV12-4 and J usage is TRBJ1-2; 7 nucleotides line up with TRBD1. Losses at the gene ends were 6 bases for V and 8 bases for J; bases not matched to a gene: 9. CDR3 length equals 13 residues.

The V call is TRBV21-1, the J call TRBJ1-6. TRBV21-1 is termed a pseudogene. The CDR3 has 18 residues. CDR3 nucleotides: TGTGCCAGCAGCCTAGGGGGGGTGAGGGGACTCTATAATTCACCCCTCCACTTT. Protein: CASSLGGVRGLYNSPLHF.

The chain uses TRBV30 and TRBJ1-1; tentatively, D is TRBD1 (5 bases). The CDR3 covers 13 residues. Trimming pared 5 bases from V and 3 bases from J, leaving 13 bases between. The germline V gene has CDR1 GTSNPN and CDR2 SVGIG (reference sequence). The CDR3: CAWHSGSDTEAFF. In DNA form, the CDR3 reads TGTGCCTGGCACTCAGGGTCTGACACTGAAGCTTTCTTT.

The chain's CDR3 is CASSLRSGVSSYNEQFF. The CDR3 nucleotides read TGTGCCAGCAGCCTCCGTTCCGGGGTAAGCTCCTACAATGAGCAGTTCTTC. The gene calls are TRBV7-9 and TRBJ2-1; possibly TRBD2 for D (5 bases). The CDR3 extends over 17 amino acids. Germline CDR1 SEHNR, CDR2 FQNEAQ (reference sequence). Trimming took off 5 bases at V and 0 bases at J, with 17 bases between the two ends.

V is TRBV6-5 and J is TRBJ1-2; a weak D match, TRBD1 (5 bases). The V end lost 7 bases, the J end lost 8 bases, and 14 bases lay between the germline ends. This CDR3 has 12 residues. CDR1 and CDR2 from the germline V gene are MNHEY and SVGAGI. CDR3 bases: TGTGCCAGCATAGTCCAAGGGGCGGGCTACACCTTC. It yields the protein CASIVQGAGYTF.

This clone was recorded only once. The chain has TRBV10-1 and TRBJ1-1; D not resolved. Trimming shortened V by 3 bases and J by 4 bases, and 12 bases separated the two germline ends. This CDR3 has 14 amino acids. CDR1 and CDR2 from the germline V gene are WNHNN and SYGVQD (reference sequence). The CDR3 nucleotides read TGCGCCAGCAGTGAAATAGAATCAGGCACTGAAGCTTTCTTT. Protein: CASSEIESGTEAFF.

This clone occurred once. The rearrangement links TRBV7-2 to TRBJ1-2; 8 bases align to TRBD1. J was trimmed by 2 bases and V by 5 bases; bases with no gene match: 10. The CDR3 contains 16 residues. Germline loops: CDR1 SGHTA, CDR2 FQGNSA. CDR3 sequence: CASSRTGNRLNYGYTF. The CDR3 DNA reads TGTGCCAGCAGCCGGACAGGGAATCGTCTAAACTATGGCTACACCTTC. The whole variable domain, remainder taken from reference TRBV7-2 and TRBJ1-2, is GAGVSQSPSNKVTEKGKDVELRCDPISGHTALYWYRQSLGQGLEFLIYFQGNSAPDKSGLPSDRFSAERTGGSVSTLTIQRTQQEDSAVYLCASSRTGNRLNYGYTFGSGTRLTVV.

The chain couples TRBV20-1 to TRBJ2-5; 12 nucleotides align to TRBD2. CDR1 is DFQATT, CDR2 SNEGSKA, per germline (reference sequence). V lost 3 bases and J lost 2; bases outside the gene matches: 4. The CDR3 contains 15 residues. DNA for the CDR3: TGCAGTGCTAGTACTAGCGGGGGGCTTCAAGAGACCCAGTACTTC. Encoded protein: CSASTSGGLQETQYF.